This T cell receptor beta chain was sequenced for a study of spatial heterogeneity in lung cancer. Germline V gives CDR1 DFQATT, CDR2 SNEGSKA (reference sequence). Trimming pared 1 base from V and 3 bases from J, leaving 6 bases between. The CDR3 consists of 13 residues. TCRdb reprocessed the 5' RACE reads with MiXCR, giving one entry per CDR3 protein. Here the sample spans 20,000 or so distinct CDR3 sequences, approximately 3.3% being singletons. Sample time point: sample taken at primary tumor resection. From tumor, nontumor lung or frozen PBMC, whole RNA was taken unsorted for sequencing. There are a few counts of this clonotype.

The V and J genes are TRBV20-1 and TRBJ2-2; D is undetermined. Specimen: PBMCs, collected at surgery. The TCR originated in a female donor with early-stage non-small cell lung cancer. The CDR3 DNA reads as TGCAGTGCTAGAGCTGTGGACACCGGGGAGCTGTTTTTT. Protein: CSARAVDTGELFF.